Shown below are 29 T cell receptor beta chains from a single sample sequenced in a study of OX40 agonist ivuxolimab in advanced cancers. The method was immunoSEQ multiplex PCR; TCRdb's version includes in-frame clones alone and lacks a portion of them. The sample gives about 52,000 clones, over 80% of which show up once; over 10% is in the top ten. This specimen was CD4+ or CD8+ T cells sorted from blood, taken in a trial of the OX40 agonist ivuxolimab. The receptor set was obtained from an adult with an advanced solid tumor such as melanoma, head and neck, liver or kidney cancer.

This clone showed up just once. The chain links TRBV4-2 to TRBJ2-7; 10 bases fit TRBD2. The V segment lost 0 bases and the J segment 2 bases; nucleotides outside the gene matches: 10. From germline, CDR1 is LGHNA and CDR2 YNFKEQ. The CDR3 has 18 amino acids. This CDR3 is CASSQEAETSGPPYEQYF. For the CDR3, the DNA is TGTGCCAGCAGCCAAGAAGCGGAGACTAGCGGGCCTCCCTACGAGCAGTACTTC.

The chain uses TRBV19 and TRBJ1-5; TRBD1 aligns across 8 bases. The CDR3 totals 17 residues. CDR1 and CDR2 (germline): LNHDA, SQIVND (reference sequence). The trim removed 2 bases at V and 2 bases at J, leaving 8 bases unmatched. CDR3 nucleotides: TGTGCCAGTAGTATAACGAGGACAGGGAGGGGCAATCAGCCCCAGCATTTT. Its translation: CASSITRTGRGNQPQHF.

The gene calls are TRBV9 and TRBJ2-2; D unresolved. Germline assignment: CDR1 SGDLS and CDR2 YYNGEE. This CDR3 spans 12 amino acids. V was trimmed by 4 bases and J by 6 bases, leaving 7 bases between them. As DNA, the CDR3 is TGTGCCAGCAGCCCTCGATCCGGGGAGCTGTTTTTT. This gives the protein CASSPRSGELFF.

The gene calls are TRBV6-1 and TRBJ1-2; TRBD1 agrees at 7 bases. This CDR3 has 14 amino acids. J lost 4 bases, V lost 6 bases, and 8 bases had no gene match. The germline V gene has CDR1 MNHNS and CDR2 SASEGT. The CDR3 here is CASRRQGGGYGYTF. CDR3 in DNA: TGTGCCAGCAGACGACAGGGCGGGGGCTATGGCTACACCTTC.

The V gene is TRBV5-6, the J gene TRBJ1-1, with D possibly TRBD1 on 6 matching bases. The CDR3 covers 13 residues. V dropped 5 bases and J dropped 3 bases, with 11 bases sitting between them. CDR1 and CDR2 from the germline V gene are SGHDT and YYEEEE. CDR3 DNA: TGTGCCAGCAGTTCCAGGGGATACACTGAAGCTTTCTTT. Encoded protein: CASSSRGYTEAFF.

The chain carries TRBV28 and TRBJ2-3; no clear D gene. The CDR3 is 12 amino acids. The germline V gene has CDR1 MDHEN and CDR2 SYDVKM. V was cut by 6 bases and J by 7 bases, with 11 bases left in between. The CDR3 region is CASSPSSNTQYF. The CDR3 bases are TGTGCCAGCAGCCCATCCTCAAATACGCAGTATTTT.

The chain recombines TRBV5-6 with TRBJ1-3; unclear D gene. Between the trimmed V and J ends, which lost 1 base and 0 bases, there was a span of 8 bases. This CDR3 has 15 residues. Germline lookup yields CDR1 SGHDT and CDR2 YYEEEE. Written as DNA, the CDR3 is TGTGCCAGCAGCTTGCAGTCCGCCTCTGGAAACACCATATATTTT. This gives the protein CASSLQSASGNTIYF.

A few counts support this clone. V usage is TRBV10-3 and J usage is TRBJ2-3, with D possibly matching TRBD1 (5 bases). Germline V gene data show CDR1 as ENHRY and CDR2 as SYGVKD. Trimming took off 2 bases at V and 2 bases at J, with 11 bases between the two ends. The CDR3 has 15 residues. The DNA for the CDR3 is TGTGCCATCAGTGAGGGGCAGGGCAACACAGATACGCAGTATTTT. Translating gives CAISEGQGNTDTQYF.

Concerning this clone itself: Different DNA sequences within this sample yield the same CDR3. The genes are TRBV7-2 and TRBJ1-1; D gene ambiguous. V shed 1 base and J shed 1 base, with 4 bases lying between them. Germline CDR1 and CDR2: SGHTA and FQGNSA. There are 13 residues in the CDR3. The CDR3 here is CASSLVRNTEAFF. In DNA, the CDR3 is TGTGCCAGCAGCTTAGTGAGGAACACTGAAGCTTTCTTT.

Concerning this clone itself: The junction does not match germline at one end; this may be a read error. V and J are TRBV7-2 and TRBJ2-1, with 8 bases aligning to TRBD2. The CDR3 length is 12 residues. The V gene's germline CDR1 is SGHTA and CDR2 FQGNSA. The DNA for the CDR3 is TGTGCCAGCAGCTTAGGGAACGGGGGGGCCCTCTTC. Its protein product is CASSLGNGGALF.

This sequence joins TRBV7-8 and TRBJ2-3; a weak D match, TRBD2 (5 bases). Trimming took off 5 bases at V and 4 bases at J, with 13 bases between the two ends. Germline lookup yields CDR1 SGHVS and CDR2 FQNEAQ. This CDR3 contains 14 residues. Here the CDR3 reads CASSASRGADTQYF. The CDR3 region has the DNA TGTGCCAGCAGCGCCAGCCGGGGTGCAGATACGCAGTATTTT.

This chain joins TRBV5-4 and TRBJ2-1; 9 nucleotides agree with TRBD2. The CDR3 runs 16 residues. J gave up 4 bases and V 1 base, and 6 bases lay outside the gene matches. From germline, CDR1 is SGHNT and CDR2 YYREEE (reference sequence). The CDR3 region is CASSLRSGGIYNEQFF. In DNA, the CDR3 is TGTGCCAGCAGCTTGAGGAGCGGGGGGATATACAATGAGCAGTTCTTC.

The chain has TRBV2 and TRBJ1-2, with 9 bases that match TRBD1. The CDR3 runs 16 residues. The germline gives CDR1 SNHLY, CDR2 FYNNEI. J gave up 5 bases and V 6 bases, and 13 bases lay outside the gene matches. CDR3 in amino acids: CASSDSGTGRRYGYTF. The DNA of the CDR3 is TGTGCCAGCAGCGACAGCGGGACAGGGAGGAGGTATGGCTACACCTTC.

This clone appeared a single time. The V and J genes are TRBV29-1 and TRBJ2-7; 8 bases agree with TRBD1. CDR1 and CDR2 from the germline V gene are SQVTM and ANQGSEA. This CDR3 contains 12 residues. The J segment lost 6 bases and the V segment lost 4 bases, leaving 5 bases of the junction unmatched. DNA for the CDR3: TGCAGCGTTGGGCAGGGGGCTACCGAGCAGTACTTC. It codes for CSVGQGATEQYF.

The chain joins TRBV28 to TRBJ2-5; D may correspond to TRBD1 or TRBD2 (5 bases each). The end of the DNA fits TRBJ2-7 better, so the J call may be wrong. The CDR3 covers 15 residues. The germline V gene encodes CDR1 MDHEN and CDR2 SYDVKM. The CDR3 bases are TGTGCCAGCAGGTCTCCGGGACCGAAGACCTACGAGCAGTACTTC. It translates to CASRSPGPKTYEQYF.

The chain links TRBV28 to TRBJ1-4; no clear D gene. With 2 bases removed from V and 0 bases from J, the gap between germline ends came to 13 bases. The CDR3 runs 17 residues. The germline V gene has CDR1 MDHEN and CDR2 SYDVKM. The CDR3 nucleotides are TGTGCCAGCAGTTTACTGACTCTCTCTGCAACTAATGAAAAACTGTTTTTT. Residues: CASSLLTLSATNEKLFF.

The J gene is TRBJ1-1, the V gene TRBV7-2; D unclear. This CDR3 is 16 amino acids long. V lost 4 bases to trimming and J lost 4 bases, with 19 bases between them. In germline, CDR1 is SGHTA, CDR2 FQGNSA. CDR3 coding DNA: TGTGCCAGCAGCTCAAGAGCCGGACGGGTCTCCACTGAAGCTTTCTTT. The encoded protein is CASSSRAGRVSTEAFF. Complete variable domain (other parts from reference TRBV7-2 and TRBJ1-1): GAGVSQSPSNKVTEKGKDVELRCDPISGHTALYWYRQSLGQGLEFLIYFQGNSAPDKSGLPSDRFSAERTGGSVSTLTIQRTQQEDSAVYLCASSSRAGRVSTEAFFGQGTRLTVV.

The genes are TRBV5-1 and TRBJ2-3, with 7 bases fitting TRBD1. Looked up from germline, CDR1 is SGHRS and CDR2 is YFSETQ. J lost 5 bases, V lost 0 bases, and 0 bases had no gene match. CDR3 length: 13 residues. The CDR3 DNA is TGCGCCAGCAGCTTGGGACAGGGAGATACGCAGTATTTT. Translation: CASSLGQGDTQYF.

The J gene is TRBJ2-5, the V gene TRBV7-2; D is tentatively TRBD1 or TRBD2 (5 bases each). This CDR3 has 13 amino acids. V was trimmed by 4 bases and J by 5 bases, leaving 11 bases between them. Germline values: CDR1 SGHTA, CDR2 FQGNSA. CDR3 sequence reads: CASSSQGDETQYF. The DNA for the CDR3 is TGTGCCAGCAGCTCGCAGGGAGACGAGACCCAGTACTTC.

This rearrangement joins TRBV14 to TRBJ2-1; possible D gene TRBD2, 7 bases. The germline V gene encodes CDR1 SGHDN and CDR2 FVKESK. V lost 1 base and J 10 bases, leaving 17 bases between the germline ends. The CDR3 runs to 15 residues. The CDR3 is CASSQGLAGAREQFF. CDR3 in DNA: TGTGCCAGCAGCCAAGGGTTGGCGGGGGCGCGAGAGCAGTTCTTC.

V and J are TRBV15 and TRBJ1-1, with 7 bases that match TRBD1. This CDR3 contains 17 residues. Germline CDR1 is LNHNV and CDR2 is YYDKDF (reference sequence). V was pared by 0 bases and J by 3 bases, with 10 bases of the junction left unmatched. For the CDR3, the DNA is TGTGCCACCAGCAGAGATTTACAGGGGCGGATTGACACTGAAGCTTTCTTT. This sequence encodes CATSRDLQGRIDTEAFF. Full variable domain (remainder filled in from reference TRBV15 and TRBJ1-1): DAMVIQNPRYQVTQFGKPVTLSCSQTLNHNVMYWYQQKSSQAPKLLFHYYDKDFNNEADTPDNFQSRRPNTSFCFLDIRSPGLGDTAMYLCATSRDLQGRIDTEAFFGQGTRLTVV.

This rearrangement joins TRBV4-2 to TRBJ2-3; 11 bases agree with TRBD1. The ends lost 1 base at V and 5 bases at J; junction bases unmatched: 11. CDR3 length: 18 residues. CDR1 and CDR2 from the germline V gene are LGHNA and YNFKEQ. Written as DNA, the CDR3 is TGTGCCAGCAGCCAAGCAACGACCGGGACAGGGGGGGGAGATACGCAGTATTTT. It translates to CASSQATTGTGGGDTQYF.

The J gene is TRBJ2-5, the V gene TRBV6-5, with a possible D match to TRBD1 (6 bases). Trimming shortened V by 4 bases and J by 5 bases, and 17 bases separated the two germline ends. There are 15 residues in the CDR3. Germline assignment: CDR1 MNHEY and CDR2 SVGAGI. CDR3 sequence reads: CASSLRTGIAETQYF. The DNA of the CDR3 is TGTGCCAGCAGTTTACGCACAGGGATTGCGGAGACCCAGTACTTC.

This chain joins TRBV7-9 and TRBJ2-6; 7 bases are shared with TRBD1. The CDR3 is 18 residues long. CDR1 and CDR2 from the germline V gene are SEHNR and FQNEAQ (reference sequence). The V segment lost 4 bases and the J segment 1 base; nucleotides outside the gene matches: 10. DNA of the CDR3: TGTGCCAGCAGCTCCCGGTCGACAGGGACGTCTGGGGCCAACGTCCTGACTTTC. This sequence encodes CASSSRSTGTSGANVLTF.

V usage is TRBV6-1 and J usage is TRBJ2-7; D gene uncertain. The germline gives CDR1 MNHNS, CDR2 SASEGT. This CDR3 is 14 amino acids long. Deletions cut 1 base from V and 0 bases from J, with 7 bases between. The chain's CDR3 is CASSEVPASYEQYF. The CDR3 DNA sequence: TGTGCCAGCAGTGAAGTTCCGGCCTCCTACGAGCAGTACTTC.

The V gene is TRBV10-3, the J gene TRBJ2-2; TRBD2 matches 11 bases. This CDR3 comprises 15 residues. The germline gives CDR1 ENHRY, CDR2 SYGVKD. The V and J ends lost 6 bases and 3 bases, in that order; junction bases with no gene match: 3. The CDR3 coding sequence is TGTGCCATCAGCACTAGCGGGGGCCACACCGGGGAGCTGTTTTTT. Protein: CAISTSGGHTGELFF.

The sample holds one count of this clone. V and J are TRBV9 and TRBJ2-7, with TRBD2 matching over 9 bases. V was clipped by 4 bases and J by 4 bases; unmatched bases: 12. Per the germline V gene, CDR1 is SGDLS and CDR2 is YYNGEE. The CDR3 has 16 residues. The CDR3 sequence: CASSSQLGTSTYEQYV. In DNA, the CDR3 is TGTGCCAGCAGCTCCCAGTTGGGGACTAGCACTTACGAGCAGTACGTC.

The V gene is TRBV2, the J gene TRBJ1-1, with TRBD1 as a possible D gene (5 bases). This CDR3 is built from 12 residues. The V gene lost 9 bases and the J gene lost 1 base, with 9 bases spanning the gap. CDR1 SNHLY and CDR2 FYNNEI come from the germline V gene. This chain's CDR3 is CASNRRNTEAFF. The CDR3 DNA reads as TGTGCCAGTAACAGGAGGAACACTGAAGCTTTCTTT.

The chain uses TRBV11-2 and TRBJ2-3; D is unresolved. Between the trimmed V and J ends, which lost 2 bases and 5 bases, there was a span of 17 bases. This CDR3 has 16 residues. Germline V gene sequence: CDR1 SGHAT, CDR2 FQNNGV. This chain's CDR3 is CASSLRGQPGVDTQYF. Here the CDR3 DNA reads TGTGCCAGCAGCTTACGTGGGCAACCCGGCGTAGATACGCAGTATTTT. Together with reference TRBV11-2 and TRBJ2-3, the CDR3 gives the full variable domain: EAGVAQSPRYKIIEKRQSVAFWCNPISGHATLYWYQQILGQGPKLLIQFQNNGVVDDSQLPKDRFSAERLKGVDSTLKIQPAKLEDSAVYLCASSLRGQPGVDTQYFGPGTRLTVL.